The 32 T cell receptor beta chains below all came from one sample that was sequenced in a study of cytomegalovirus exposure and HLA in healthy donors (dated by TCRdb to between 2016 and 2019). Receptor libraries were prepared by the immunoSEQ multiplex PCR assay. A mixture of 60 forward primers for TCR Vbeta segments and 13 reverse primers for TCR Jbeta segments was used in the multiplex PCR. The clones in this table, taken by TCRdb from immuneACCESS, are in-frame only. Not every clone is retained; where verified, under half of the shortfall comes from an unresolved V gene, and the cause of the rest is unknown. This sample's clone table shows 35,000 to 50,000 clones. The leading ten clones occupy 3% to 4% of the sample. Sequenced input: PBMCs. The receptor set was obtained from a woman in her twenties or thirties in good health and CMV-seropositive.

The rearrangement joins TRBV19 to TRBJ1-1; no firm D call. The germline V gene encodes CDR1 LNHDA and CDR2 SQIVND (reference sequence). There are 16 residues in the CDR3. V lost 1 base and J lost 2, with 14 bases in between. CDR3 loop: CASSIGGNYFNTEAFF. As DNA, the CDR3 is TGTGCCAGTAGTATAGGAGGGAACTATTTTAACACTGAAGCTTTCTTT.

CDR3 bases: TGCGCCAGCAGCTTGGGCTCTAGCGGGGGAAATGAGCAGTTCTTC. Translation gives CASSLGSSGGNEQFF. The chain carries TRBV5-1 and TRBJ2-1; 10 bases line up with TRBD2. From germline, CDR1 is SGHRS and CDR2 YFSETQ. The CDR3 loop spans 15 amino acids. Trimming at V came to 0 bases and at J to 7 bases, leaving 4 bases not matched to a gene.

V gene TRBV10-3 combines with J gene TRBJ1-1; 8 nucleotides line up with TRBD1. This CDR3 is built from 15 residues. Germline lookup yields CDR1 ENHRY and CDR2 SYGVKD. J was trimmed by 0 bases and V by 5 bases; bases with no gene match: 5. The CDR3 loop is CAISWTGFMNTEAFF. The CDR3 region has the DNA TGTGCCATCAGTTGGACAGGGTTTATGAACACTGAAGCTTTCTTT.

V gene TRBV9 combines with J gene TRBJ1-3; D unclear. In germline, CDR1 is SGDLS, CDR2 YYNGEE. The V end lost 0 bases, the J end lost 0 bases, and 7 bases lay between the germline ends. The CDR3 totals 15 residues. CDR3 DNA: TGTGCCAGCAGCGTAGGGCCTGACTCTGGAAACACCATATATTTT. This codes for CASSVGPDSGNTIYF.

The chain is built from TRBV5-8 and TRBJ2-4, with no clear D. The CDR3 extends over 18 amino acids. V lost 0 bases and J 5 bases, leaving 21 bases between the germline ends. CDR1 SGHTS and CDR2 YDEGEE come from the germline V gene. DNA for the CDR3: TGTGCCAGCAGCTTGGCCTCCCGAGGTTCAGTAGGTGAAAACATTCAGTACTTC. Translation: CASSLASRGSVGENIQYF.

The genes are TRBV6-1 and TRBJ2-7, with TRBD1 matching 7 bases. Germline loops: CDR1 MNHNS, CDR2 SASEGT. After removal of 0 bases from V and 11 bases from J, the junction contained 13 bases not matched to a gene. The CDR3 consists of 15 residues. In DNA, the CDR3 is TGTGCCAGCAGTGAAGCCACGCAGGGGGTAATCCTGGAGTACTTC. Its translation: CASSEATQGVILEYF.

CDR3 coding DNA: TGTGCCAGCAGCCCCATACTCTCTGGAAACACCATATATTTT. Translated, it gives CASSPILSGNTIYF. V usage is TRBV11-2 and J usage is TRBJ1-3; D not resolved. The V end was cut by 5 bases, the J end by 0 bases, with 8 bases between. The germline gives CDR1 SGHAT, CDR2 FQNNGV. The CDR3 sequence is 14 residues long.

This chain connects TRBV5-4 to TRBJ2-7; 9 bases are a match to TRBD1. Germline loops: CDR1 SGHNT, CDR2 YYREEE (reference sequence). J gave up 6 bases and V 3 bases, and 10 bases lay outside the gene matches. The length of the CDR3 is 15 residues. CDR3 sequence reads: CASSSPGQGVSEQYF. As DNA, the CDR3 is TGTGCCAGCAGCTCCCCGGGACAGGGCGTTAGCGAGCAGTACTTC.

This rearrangement joins TRBV27 to TRBJ1-2; no clear D. The CDR3 covers 9 residues. The germline V gene has CDR1 MNHEY and CDR2 SMNVEV (reference sequence). V was pared by 6 bases and J by 7 bases, with 3 bases between. CDR3 nucleotide sequence: TGTGCCAGCAGGAGTGGCTACACCTTC. It encodes CASRSGYTF.

The rearrangement uses TRBV7-9 and TRBJ1-2; 7 positions match TRBD1. CDR1 and CDR2 (germline): SEHNR, FQNEAQ (reference sequence). The V segment lost 4 bases and the J segment 8 bases; nucleotides outside the gene matches: 10. The CDR3 runs 14 residues. CDR3 amino acids: CASSSTGKENGYTF. The CDR3 bases are TGTGCCAGCAGCTCGACAGGGAAGGAGAACGGCTACACCTTC. Variable domain in full (rest from reference TRBV7-9 and TRBJ1-2): DTGVSQNPRHKITKRGQNVTFRCDPISEHNRLYWYRQTLGQGPEFLTYFQNEAQLEKSRLLSDRFSAERPKGSFSTLEIQRTEQGDSAMYLCASSSTGKENGYTFGSGTRLTVV.

The chain is built from TRBV29-1 and TRBJ1-2, with D tentatively TRBD1 (5 bases). Per germline, CDR1 SQVTM and CDR2 ANQGSEA. The V end was cut by 5 bases, the J end by 4 bases, with 11 bases between. This CDR3 spans 12 amino acids. The CDR3 here is CSVPQGSYGYTF. Here the CDR3 DNA reads TGCAGCGTTCCTCAGGGAAGCTATGGCTACACCTTC.

The V and J genes are TRBV7-2 and TRBJ1-5; 9 nucleotides line up with TRBD1. The CDR3 has 15 residues. J lost 7 bases, V lost 5 bases, and 9 bases had no gene match. The germline CDR1 and CDR2 sequences are SGHTA and FQGNSA. Here the CDR3 DNA reads TGTGCCAGCAGCCAGGGACAGGGAAGAGGACAGCCCCAGCATTTT. Translation: CASSQGQGRGQPQHF. Looking up the rest from reference TRBV7-2 and TRBJ1-5 gives the full variable domain: GAGVSQSPSNKVTEKGKDVELRCDPISGHTALYWYRQSLGQGLEFLIYFQGNSAPDKSGLPSDRFSAERTGGSVSTLTIQRTQQEDSAVYLCASSQGQGRGQPQHFGDGTRLSIL.

The chain carries TRBV19 and TRBJ1-3; 7 bases are a match to TRBD1. The CDR3 has 16 amino acids. V shed 6 bases, J shed 4 bases, and the junction held 12 bases outside the gene matches. Germline CDR1 is LNHDA and CDR2 is SQIVND (reference sequence). The CDR3: CASSMQHGTVGNTIYF. CDR3 sequence (DNA): TGTGCCAGTAGCATGCAGCACGGGACAGTCGGAAACACCATATATTTT.

The chain links TRBV30 to TRBJ2-7; D not resolved. The germline V and J ends were trimmed by 4 bases and 2 bases, with 15 bases remaining between them. The germline V gene has CDR1 GTSNPN and CDR2 SVGIG (reference sequence). The CDR3 is 14 residues long. CDR3 loop: CAWKRPSSPYEQYF. The CDR3 DNA reads TGTGCCTGGAAACGCCCGTCAAGCCCCTACGAGCAGTACTTC.

This chain joins TRBV11-3 and TRBJ2-1, with D possibly matching TRBD1 (6 bases). CDR3 length equals 16 residues. Germline V gives CDR1 SGHNT, CDR2 YENEEA. Trimming removed 4 bases at V and 0 bases at J, with 13 bases between. CDR3 residues: CASSSGQLSSYNEQFF. The CDR3, as DNA: TGTGCCAGCAGCTCTGGACAGTTGAGCTCCTACAATGAGCAGTTCTTC.

The chain uses TRBV5-3 and TRBJ2-7; TRBD1 matches 11 bases. TRBV5-3 is noted as an ORF with a role that remains uncertain. Unmatched junction bases numbered 6, after V lost 5 bases and J lost 2 bases. The CDR3 contains 15 residues. The CDR3 DNA follows: TGTGCCAGAAGTCGCGGGACAGGGGGTCCCTACGAGCAGTACTTC. This sequence encodes CARSRGTGGPYEQYF.

The rearrangement uses TRBV7-9 and TRBJ1-2; maybe TRBD1 (5 bases). V lost 4 bases and J lost 4, with 13 bases in between. This CDR3 contains 14 residues. Germline CDR1 SEHNR, CDR2 FQNEAQ (reference sequence). The CDR3 protein is CASSSREGIYGYTF. CDR3 DNA sequence: TGTGCCAGCAGCTCCAGGGAGGGGATCTATGGCTACACCTTC.

The gene calls are TRBV4-1 and TRBJ2-3, with 8 bases matching TRBD2. There are 14 residues in the CDR3. Germline V lookup: CDR1 MGHRA, CDR2 YSYEKL. V lost 6 bases to trimming and J lost 6 bases; unmatched junction nucleotides: 8. The CDR3, as DNA: TGCGCCAGCAGTGATAGCGGGGATAGGGATACGCAGTATTTT. Its protein product is CASSDSGDRDTQYF.

The V gene is TRBV7-6, the J gene TRBJ1-5, with D unresolved. Germline V CDR1 and CDR2: SGHVS, FNYEAQ. Trimming shortened V by 5 bases and J by 6 bases, and 11 bases separated the two germline ends. CDR3 length: 13 amino acids. CDR3: CASSPQESQPQHF. DNA of the CDR3: TGTGCCAGCAGCCCCCAGGAAAGTCAGCCCCAGCATTTT. The complete variable domain, with remaining parts taken from reference TRBV7-6 and TRBJ1-5, reads GAGVSQSPRYKVTKRGQDVALRCDPISGHVSLYWYRQALGQGPEFLTYFNYEAQQDKSGLPNDRFSAERPEGSISTLTIQRTEQRDSAMYRCASSPQESQPQHFGDGTRLSIL.

The chain recombines TRBV6-1 with TRBJ1-2, with TRBD1 identical over 9 bases. The CDR3 is 15 amino acids. J lost 0 bases, V lost 4 bases, and 3 bases had no gene match. The germline V gene has CDR1 MNHNS and CDR2 SASEGT. Here the CDR3 DNA reads TGTGCCAGCAGTGCCTGGACAGGGGCTAACTATGGCTACACCTTC. Its translation: CASSAWTGANYGYTF.

The chain links TRBV4-2 to TRBJ1-2; D uncertain. V dropped 1 base and J dropped 2 bases, with 8 bases sitting between them. There are 14 residues in the CDR3. Looked up from germline, CDR1 is LGHNA and CDR2 is YNFKEQ. DNA of the CDR3: TGTGCCAGCAGCCAAGGTTTACAGAACTATGGCTACACCTTC. Residues: CASSQGLQNYGYTF.

The chain employs TRBV7-8 and TRBJ2-7; the D is unclear. The CDR3 runs 14 residues. Trimming shortened V by 1 base and J by 3 bases, and 10 bases separated the two germline ends. CDR1 and CDR2 (germline): SGHVS, FQNEAQ. Here the CDR3 DNA reads TGTGCCAGCAGCTTAGAATATCCAGGCTACGAGCAGTACTTC. Its protein product is CASSLEYPGYEQYF.

The J gene is TRBJ1-1, the V gene TRBV7-9, with D maybe TRBD1 (6 bases). The CDR3 is 14 residues long. CDR1 SEHNR and CDR2 FQNEAQ come from the germline V gene (reference sequence). V lost 4 bases and J 3 bases, leaving 12 bases between the germline ends. CDR3 amino acids: CASSSTRTDTEAFF. The CDR3 DNA is TGTGCCAGCAGCTCGACTCGGACAGACACTGAAGCTTTCTTT.

The rearrangement links TRBV28 to TRBJ1-2; the match to TRBD1 covers 10 bases. This CDR3 spans 16 amino acids. Trimming cost V 4 bases and J 5 bases; bases outside gene matches: 10. Germline loops: CDR1 MDHEN, CDR2 SYDVKM. The CDR3 here is CASSSHTGTGEYGYTF. The CDR3 region has the DNA TGTGCCAGCAGTTCACATACCGGGACAGGGGAGTATGGCTACACCTTC.

The CDR3 is CASSYRVNVHEQYF. The CDR3 DNA follows: TGTGCCAGCAGTTATCGAGTAAACGTCCACGAGCAGTACTTC. This chain joins TRBV27 and TRBJ2-7, with D unresolved. The germline V and J ends were trimmed by 4 bases and 5 bases, with 15 bases remaining between them. From germline, CDR1 is MNHEY and CDR2 SMNVEV (reference sequence). The CDR3 is made up of 14 amino acids.

The V call is TRBV6-5, the J call TRBJ1-1; D is undetermined. From germline, CDR1 is MNHEY and CDR2 SVGAGI. Trimming shortened V by 3 bases and J by 0 bases, and 8 bases separated the two germline ends. The CDR3 covers 14 residues. In DNA, the CDR3 is TGTGCCAGCAGTTATTCAGATTTGAACACTGAAGCTTTCTTT. It specifies CASSYSDLNTEAFF.

The genes are TRBV19 and TRBJ2-3, with a tentative D call TRBD2 (6 bases). Trimming took off 7 bases at V and 0 bases at J, with 23 bases between the two ends. Germline V gene sequence: CDR1 LNHDA, CDR2 SQIVND (reference sequence). The CDR3 has 18 amino acids. The CDR3 reads CASTLPHTYGSSTDTQYF. CDR3 nucleotides: TGTGCCAGTACCCTTCCCCATACCTACGGGAGTAGCACAGATACGCAGTATTTT.

The chain employs TRBV19 and TRBJ2-3; no reliable D call. V lost 4 bases, J lost 4 bases, and 9 bases lay in between. From germline, CDR1 is LNHDA and CDR2 SQIVND (reference sequence). The CDR3 is made up of 13 amino acids. As DNA, the CDR3 is TGTGCCAGTAGTAACCGGAGAGCAGATACGCAGTATTTT. It codes for CASSNRRADTQYF.

As for this clone: Sequence at one end of the junction differs from germline and may be a read error. This rearrangement joins TRBV7-7 to TRBJ2-3; D not resolved. Germline V gives CDR1 SSHAT, CDR2 FNYEAQ (reference sequence). The CDR3 is 13 amino acids. CDR3 DNA: TGTGCTAGCAGCTCCCTAGGAACAGATACGCAGTATTTT. Residues: CASSSLGTDTQYF. Using reference TRBV7-7 and TRBJ2-3 for the parts outside the CDR3, the full variable domain is GAGVSQSPRYKVTKRGQDVTLRCDPISSHATLYWYQQALGQGPEFLTYFNYEAQPDKSGLPSDRFSAERPEGSISTLTIQRTEQRDSAMYRCASSSLGTDTQYFGPGTRLTVL.

The chain is built from TRBV2 and TRBJ2-5; 7 bases align to TRBD1. This CDR3 contains 13 residues. Germline V CDR1 and CDR2: SNHLY, FYNNEI. V was pared by 7 bases and J by 2 bases, with 4 bases of the junction left unmatched. The CDR3 protein is CASTRDRQETQYF. CDR3 coding DNA: TGTGCCAGCACTAGGGACAGACAAGAGACCCAGTACTTC.

This chain joins TRBV7-9 and TRBJ2-3; D is uncertain. V lost 5 bases to trimming and J lost 0 bases, with 12 bases between them. CDR3 length: 15 amino acids. Germline V CDR1 and CDR2: SEHNR, FQNEAQ (reference sequence). CDR3 residues: CASSPSRVSTDTQYF. In DNA form, the CDR3 reads TGTGCCAGCAGCCCGTCACGGGTTAGCACAGATACGCAGTATTTT. The variable domain in full, completed from reference TRBV7-9 and TRBJ2-3, reads DTGVSQNPRHKITKRGQNVTFRCDPISEHNRLYWYRQTLGQGPEFLTYFQNEAQLEKSRLLSDRFSAERPKGSFSTLEIQRTEQGDSAMYLCASSPSRVSTDTQYFGPGTRLTVL.

The chain links TRBV7-2 to TRBJ1-5; 8 bases fit TRBD1. V shed 6 bases and J 5 bases; nucleotides not matched to a gene: 6. Germline V CDR1 and CDR2: SGHTA, FQGNSA. This CDR3 has 14 residues. CDR3 coding DNA: TGTGCCAGCAGTAACAGGGGGGTGGATCAGCCCCAGCATTTT. Encoded protein: CASSNRGVDQPQHF.